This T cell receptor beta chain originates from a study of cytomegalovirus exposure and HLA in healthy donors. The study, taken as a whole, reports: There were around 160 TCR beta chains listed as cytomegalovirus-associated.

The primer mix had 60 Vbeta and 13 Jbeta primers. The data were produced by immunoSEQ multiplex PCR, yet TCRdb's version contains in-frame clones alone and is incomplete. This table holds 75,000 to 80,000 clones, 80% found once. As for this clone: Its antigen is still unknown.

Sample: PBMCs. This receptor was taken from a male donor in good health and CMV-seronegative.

CDR3 residues: CASSQEANRVTGNTIYF. The DNA of the CDR3 is TGCGCCAGCAGCCAAGAAGCAAACAGGGTAACTGGAAACACCATATATTTT. V is TRBV4-3 and J is TRBJ1-3, with D possibly TRBD1 on 6 matching bases. V lost 0 bases, J lost 2 bases, and 14 bases lay in between. The CDR3 sequence is 17 residues long. Germline V gives CDR1 LGHNA, CDR2 YSLEER.